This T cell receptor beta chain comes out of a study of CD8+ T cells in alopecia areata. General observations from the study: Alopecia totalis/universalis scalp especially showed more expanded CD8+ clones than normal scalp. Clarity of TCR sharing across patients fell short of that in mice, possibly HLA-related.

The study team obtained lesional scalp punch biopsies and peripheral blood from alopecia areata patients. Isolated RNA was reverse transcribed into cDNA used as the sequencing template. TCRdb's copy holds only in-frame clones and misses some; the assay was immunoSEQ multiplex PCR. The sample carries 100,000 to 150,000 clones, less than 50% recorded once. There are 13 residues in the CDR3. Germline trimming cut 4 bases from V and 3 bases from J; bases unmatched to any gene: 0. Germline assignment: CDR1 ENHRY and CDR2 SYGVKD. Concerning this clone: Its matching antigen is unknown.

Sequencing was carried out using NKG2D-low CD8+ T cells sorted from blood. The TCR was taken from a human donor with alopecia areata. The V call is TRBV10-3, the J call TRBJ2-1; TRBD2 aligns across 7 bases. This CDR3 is CAISGTSYNEQFF. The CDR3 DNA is TGTGCCATCAGTGGGACTAGCTACAATGAGCAGTTCTTC.